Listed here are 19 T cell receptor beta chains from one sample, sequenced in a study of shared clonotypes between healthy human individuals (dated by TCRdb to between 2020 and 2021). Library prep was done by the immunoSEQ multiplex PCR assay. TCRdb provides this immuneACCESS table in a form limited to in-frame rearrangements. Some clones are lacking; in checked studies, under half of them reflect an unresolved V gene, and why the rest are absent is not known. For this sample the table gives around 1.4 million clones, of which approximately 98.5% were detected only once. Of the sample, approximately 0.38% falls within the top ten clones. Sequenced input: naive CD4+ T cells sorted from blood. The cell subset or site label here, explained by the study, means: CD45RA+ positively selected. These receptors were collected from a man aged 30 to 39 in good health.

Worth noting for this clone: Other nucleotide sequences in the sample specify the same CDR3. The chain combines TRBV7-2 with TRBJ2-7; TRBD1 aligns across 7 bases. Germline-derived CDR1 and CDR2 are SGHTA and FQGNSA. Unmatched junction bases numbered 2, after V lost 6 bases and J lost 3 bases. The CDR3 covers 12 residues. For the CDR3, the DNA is TGTGCCAGCAGTCCAGGGGGCTACGAGCAGTACTTC. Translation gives CASSPGGYEQYF.

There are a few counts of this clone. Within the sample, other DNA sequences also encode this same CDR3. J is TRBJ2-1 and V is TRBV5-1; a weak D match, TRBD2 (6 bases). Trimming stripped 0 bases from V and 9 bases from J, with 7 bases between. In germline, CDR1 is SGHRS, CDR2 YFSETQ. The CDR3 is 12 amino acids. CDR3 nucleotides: TGCGCCAGCAGCTTGGCCGGGGGTGAGCAGTTCTTC. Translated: CASSLAGGEQFF.

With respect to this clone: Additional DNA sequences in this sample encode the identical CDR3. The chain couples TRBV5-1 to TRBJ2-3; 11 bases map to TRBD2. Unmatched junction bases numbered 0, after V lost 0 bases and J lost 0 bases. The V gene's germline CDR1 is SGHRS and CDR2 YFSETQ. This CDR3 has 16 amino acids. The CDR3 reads CASSLGTSGSTDTQYF. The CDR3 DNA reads TGCGCCAGCAGCTTGGGGACTAGCGGGAGCACAGATACGCAGTATTTT.

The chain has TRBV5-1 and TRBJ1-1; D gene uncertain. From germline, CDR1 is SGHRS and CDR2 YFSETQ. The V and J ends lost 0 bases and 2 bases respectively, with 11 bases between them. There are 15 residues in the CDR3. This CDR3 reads CASSLVPSPNTEAFF. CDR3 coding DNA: TGCGCCAGCAGCTTGGTTCCCTCACCTAACACTGAAGCTTTCTTT.

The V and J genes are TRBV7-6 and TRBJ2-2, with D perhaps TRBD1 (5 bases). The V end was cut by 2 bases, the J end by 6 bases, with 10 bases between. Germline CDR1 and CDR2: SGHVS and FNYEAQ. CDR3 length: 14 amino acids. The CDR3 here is CASSLTQGPGELFF. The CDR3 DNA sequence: TGTGCCAGCAGCTTAACCCAGGGCCCCGGGGAGCTGTTTTTT.

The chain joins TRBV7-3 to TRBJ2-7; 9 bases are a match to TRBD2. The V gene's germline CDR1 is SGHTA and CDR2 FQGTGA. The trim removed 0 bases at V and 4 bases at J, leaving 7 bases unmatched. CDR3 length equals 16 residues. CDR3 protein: CASSLTAGGWQYEQYF. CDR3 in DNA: TGTGCCAGCAGCTTAACGGCGGGAGGGTGGCAATACGAGCAGTACTTC.

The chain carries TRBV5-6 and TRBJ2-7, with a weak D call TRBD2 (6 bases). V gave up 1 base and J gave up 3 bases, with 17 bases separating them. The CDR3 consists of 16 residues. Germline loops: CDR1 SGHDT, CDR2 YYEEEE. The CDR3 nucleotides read TGTGCCAGCAGCTTGTCGTTGGCGGGACTCCACTACGAGCAGTACTTC. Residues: CASSLSLAGLHYEQYF.

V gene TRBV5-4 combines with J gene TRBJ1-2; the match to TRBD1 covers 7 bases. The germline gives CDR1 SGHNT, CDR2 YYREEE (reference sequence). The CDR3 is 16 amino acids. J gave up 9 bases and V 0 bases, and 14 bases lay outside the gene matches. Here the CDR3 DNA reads TGTGCCAGCAGCTTGGCCATGTTGGGGACAGCTCGGAGCTACACCTTC. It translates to CASSLAMLGTARSYTF.

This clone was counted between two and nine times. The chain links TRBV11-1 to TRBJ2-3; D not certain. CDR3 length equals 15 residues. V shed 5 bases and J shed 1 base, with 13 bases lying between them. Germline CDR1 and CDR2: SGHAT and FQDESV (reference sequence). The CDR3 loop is CASSPTGWRTDTQYF. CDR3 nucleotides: TGTGCCAGCAGCCCGACTGGCTGGCGCACAGATACGCAGTATTTT.

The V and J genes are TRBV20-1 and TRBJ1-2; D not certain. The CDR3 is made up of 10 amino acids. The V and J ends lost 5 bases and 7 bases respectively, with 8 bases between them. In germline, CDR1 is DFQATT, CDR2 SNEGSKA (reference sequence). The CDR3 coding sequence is TGCAGTGCTCGCGTTTTTGGCTACACCTTC. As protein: CSARVFGYTF.

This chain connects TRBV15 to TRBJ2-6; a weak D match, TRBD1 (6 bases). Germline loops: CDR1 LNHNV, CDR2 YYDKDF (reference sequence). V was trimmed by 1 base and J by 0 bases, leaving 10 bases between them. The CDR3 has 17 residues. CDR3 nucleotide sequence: TGTGCCACCAGCAGAGGGGGCAGGGGCTCTGGGGCCAACGTCCTGACTTTC. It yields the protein CATSRGGRGSGANVLTF.

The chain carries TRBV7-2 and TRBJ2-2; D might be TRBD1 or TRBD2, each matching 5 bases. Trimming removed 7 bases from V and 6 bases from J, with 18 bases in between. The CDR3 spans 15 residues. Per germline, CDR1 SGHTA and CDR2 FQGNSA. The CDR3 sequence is CASTFSAGAAGELFF. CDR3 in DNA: TGTGCCAGCACCTTCTCGGCCGGGGCAGCCGGGGAGCTGTTTTTT.

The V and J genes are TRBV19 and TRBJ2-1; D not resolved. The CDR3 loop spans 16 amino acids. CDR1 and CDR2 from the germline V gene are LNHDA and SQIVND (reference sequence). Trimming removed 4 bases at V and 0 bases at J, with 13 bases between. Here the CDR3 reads CASSRLVWGSYNEQFF. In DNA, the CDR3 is TGTGCCAGTAGTAGATTAGTGTGGGGCTCCTACAATGAGCAGTTCTTC.

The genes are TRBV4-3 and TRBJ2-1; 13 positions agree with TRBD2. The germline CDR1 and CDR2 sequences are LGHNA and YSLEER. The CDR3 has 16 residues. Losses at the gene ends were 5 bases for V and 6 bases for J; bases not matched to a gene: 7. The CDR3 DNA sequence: TGCGCCAGCAGCTTGGAAGGACTAGCGGGAGTCAATGAGCAGTTCTTC. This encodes CASSLEGLAGVNEQFF.

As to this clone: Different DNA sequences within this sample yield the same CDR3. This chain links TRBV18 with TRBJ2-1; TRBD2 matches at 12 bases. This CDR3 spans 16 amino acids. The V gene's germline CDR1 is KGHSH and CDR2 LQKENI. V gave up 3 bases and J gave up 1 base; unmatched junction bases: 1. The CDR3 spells CASSPTSGGSYNEQFF. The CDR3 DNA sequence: TGTGCCAGCTCACCGACTAGCGGGGGTTCCTACAATGAGCAGTTCTTC. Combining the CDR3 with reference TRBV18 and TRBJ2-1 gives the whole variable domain NAGVMQNPRHLVRRRGQEARLRCSPMKGHSHVYWYRQLPEEGLKFMVYLQKENIIDESGMPKERFSAEFPKEGPSILRIQQVVRGDSAAYFCASSPTSGGSYNEQFFGPGTRLTVL.

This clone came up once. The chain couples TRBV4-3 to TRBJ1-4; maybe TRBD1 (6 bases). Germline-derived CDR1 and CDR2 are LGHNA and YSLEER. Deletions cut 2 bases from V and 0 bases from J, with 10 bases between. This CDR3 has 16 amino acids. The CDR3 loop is CASSQFRGTTNEKLFF. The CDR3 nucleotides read TGCGCCAGCAGCCAATTTAGGGGGACAACTAATGAAAAACTGTTTTTT.

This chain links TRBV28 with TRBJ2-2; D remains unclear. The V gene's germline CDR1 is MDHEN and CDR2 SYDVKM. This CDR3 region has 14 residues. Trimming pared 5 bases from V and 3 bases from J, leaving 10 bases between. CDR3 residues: CASSGPLDTGELFF. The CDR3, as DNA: TGTGCCAGCAGTGGGCCGTTGGACACCGGGGAGCTGTTTTTT.

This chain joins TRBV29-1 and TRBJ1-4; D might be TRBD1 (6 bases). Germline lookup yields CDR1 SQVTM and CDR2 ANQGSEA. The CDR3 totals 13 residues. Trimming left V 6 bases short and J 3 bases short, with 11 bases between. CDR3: CSVARGPNEKLFF. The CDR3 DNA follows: TGCAGCGTGGCCAGGGGCCCTAATGAAAAACTGTTTTTT.

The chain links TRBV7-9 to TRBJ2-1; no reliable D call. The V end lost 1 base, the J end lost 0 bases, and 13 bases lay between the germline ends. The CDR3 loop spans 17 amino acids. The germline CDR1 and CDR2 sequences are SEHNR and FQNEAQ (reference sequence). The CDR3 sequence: CASSLGGSRSSYNEQFF. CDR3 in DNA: TGTGCCAGCAGCTTAGGAGGTAGCCGGAGCTCCTACAATGAGCAGTTCTTC. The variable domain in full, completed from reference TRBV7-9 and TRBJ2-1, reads DTGVSQNPRHKITKRGQNVTFRCDPISEHNRLYWYRQTLGQGPEFLTYFQNEAQLEKSRLLSDRFSAERPKGSFSTLEIQRTEQGDSAMYLCASSLGGSRSSYNEQFFGPGTRLTVL.